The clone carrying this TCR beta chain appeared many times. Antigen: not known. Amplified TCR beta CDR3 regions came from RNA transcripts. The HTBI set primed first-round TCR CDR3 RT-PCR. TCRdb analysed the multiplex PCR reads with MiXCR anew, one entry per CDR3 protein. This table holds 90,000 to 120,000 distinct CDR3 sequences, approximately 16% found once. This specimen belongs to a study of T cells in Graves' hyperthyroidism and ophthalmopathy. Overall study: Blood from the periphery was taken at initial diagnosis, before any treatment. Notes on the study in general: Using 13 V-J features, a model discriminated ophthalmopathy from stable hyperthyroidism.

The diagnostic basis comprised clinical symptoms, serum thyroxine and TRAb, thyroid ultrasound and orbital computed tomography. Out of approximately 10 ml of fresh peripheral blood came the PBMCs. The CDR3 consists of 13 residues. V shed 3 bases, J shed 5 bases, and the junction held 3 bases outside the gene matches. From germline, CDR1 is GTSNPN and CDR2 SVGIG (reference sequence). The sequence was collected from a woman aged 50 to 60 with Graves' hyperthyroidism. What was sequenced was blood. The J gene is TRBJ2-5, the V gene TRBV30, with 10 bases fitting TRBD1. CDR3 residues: CAWRGTGVETQYF. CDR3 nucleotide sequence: TGTGCCTGGAGGGGGACAGGGGTCGAGACCCAGTACTTC.